This TCR beta chain emerged from a study of regulatory T cells in long-lasting Graves disease. Indicated time point: persistent/refractory GD, antithyroid drugs over 5 years with positive TRAb. PBMC RNA was the source of the TCR library. This clonotype was seen more than once but under ten times. The CDR3 is 15 amino acids. Germline V gives CDR1 LNHDA, CDR2 SQIVND (reference sequence). With 9 bases removed from V and 5 bases from J, the gap between germline ends came to 22 bases. Investigators prepared the TCR beta libraries by applying iRepertoire HTBI primers and Arm-PCR of CDR3 regions. TCRdb ran MiXCR on the multiplex PCR reads and lists one entry per CDR3 protein. The sample includes hundreds of thousands of distinct CDR3 sequences, roughly 23% of them seen just once.

The clonotype comes from a female donor with Graves disease. The material was peripheral blood mononuclear cells (PBMCs), obtained when the disease was refractory, from a patient treated with antithyroid drugs. The chain uses TRBV19 and TRBJ2-5; D may be TRBD1 (6 bases). The CDR3 DNA follows: TGTGCCAGCCAGCCAACGCTACAGGGACGCGAGACCCAGTACTTC. This codes for CASQPTLQGRETQYF.